Below, 19 T cell receptor beta chains from the same sample are listed, as sequenced in a study of vaccination and CD4 T cells after COVID-19. Antigens for these TCRs are unknown. Sequenced with the Oncomine TCR Beta short-read assay was DNA taken from cultured CD4+ T cells. MiXCR, run by TCRdb on the PCR reads, gives a single entry per CDR3 protein. The top ten hold roughly 4.9% of the sample, which has about 21,000 distinct CDR3 sequences, about 51% seen once. Treatment defined: roughly 10-day PBMC culture with coronavirus spike peptide pools or control peptides (ViraFEST assay). Sequencing used CD4+ T cells from blood, cultured in vitro. The receptors stem from a human donor who had recovered from COVID-19.

This clonotype has just one count. The V and J genes are TRBV28 and TRBJ2-7, with D possibly TRBD2 on 6 matching bases. The ends were cut back, 5 bases at V and 2 bases at J, with 16 bases in the middle. CDR3 length: 15 residues. From germline, CDR1 is MDHEN and CDR2 SYDVKM. CDR3 in amino acids: CASSPRGGNTYEQYF. The CDR3 nucleotides read TGTGCCAGCAGTCCCCGGGGCGGGAACACCTACGAGCAGTACTTC.

V usage is TRBV6-2 or TRBV6-3 and J usage is TRBJ2-5; D is possibly TRBD1 or TRBD2 (7 bases each). The CDR3 sequence is 15 residues long. Germline V CDR1 and CDR2: MNHEY, SVGEGT. Trimming shortened V by 6 bases and J by 2 bases, and 16 bases separated the two germline ends. CDR3 DNA sequence: TGTGCCAGCAGCCCGAGGGGGCGGGGGCAAGAGACCCAGTACTTC. This gives the protein CASSPRGRGQETQYF.

The chain links TRBV11-3 to TRBJ2-5; possible D gene TRBD1, 5 bases. CDR1 and CDR2 from the germline V gene are SGHNT and YENEEA. The length of the CDR3 is 18 residues. Trimming pared 4 bases from V and 1 base from J, leaving 22 bases between. CDR3 amino acids: CASSSPRLPQGSQETQYF. CDR3 DNA sequence: TGTGCCAGCAGCTCACCCCGACTCCCTCAGGGATCCCAAGAGACCCAGTACTTC.

The V call is TRBV6-1, the J call TRBJ1-1; no clear D gene. The CDR3 length is 13 residues. The V gene's germline CDR1 is MNHNS and CDR2 SASEGT. V was shortened by 7 bases and J by 1 base, with 10 bases between the two germline ends. CDR3 sequence reads: CASTKSGNTEAFF. The CDR3 DNA follows: TGTGCCAGCACCAAGTCAGGGAACACTGAAGCTTTCTTT.

This clonotype was counted between two and nine times. V usage is TRBV7-3 and J usage is TRBJ1-6, with D unresolved. The length of the CDR3 is 13 residues. The germline V and J ends were trimmed by 2 bases and 11 bases, with 10 bases remaining between them. Germline V gene lookup returns CDR1 SGHTA and CDR2 FQGTGA. CDR3 loop: CASSLGSQAPLHF. The CDR3 DNA is TGTGCCAGCAGCTTAGGGTCTCAGGCACCCCTCCACTTT.

This clonotype appeared a few times. The chain is built from TRBV20-1 and TRBJ1-2; D remains unclear. In germline, CDR1 is DFQATT, CDR2 SNEGSKA (reference sequence). The CDR3 has 13 amino acids. V gave up 1 base and J gave up 2 bases, with 8 bases separating them. The CDR3: CSARVRENYGYTF. For the CDR3, the DNA is TGCAGTGCTAGAGTAAGGGAGAACTATGGCTACACCTTC.

This chain links TRBV5-6 with TRBJ2-5, with 10 bases fitting TRBD1. Germline CDR1 reads SGHDT; CDR2 reads YYEEEE. This CDR3 region has 14 residues. J lost 5 bases, V lost 3 bases, and 4 bases had no gene match. The chain's CDR3 is CASSSDRGLETQYF. The CDR3 nucleotides are TGTGCCAGCAGCTCGGACAGGGGGTTGGAGACCCAGTACTTC. Combining the CDR3 with reference TRBV5-6 and TRBJ2-5 gives the whole variable domain DAGVTQSPTHLIKTRGQQVTLRCSPKSGHDTVSWYQQALGQGPQFIFQYYEEEERQRGNFPDRFSGHQFPNYSSELNVNALLLGDSALYLCASSSDRGLETQYFGPGTRLLVL.

This clonotype was observed a few times. The chain joins TRBV20-1 to TRBJ1-2; tentative D call: TRBD1 (6 bases). This CDR3 comprises 14 residues. The germline V gene has CDR1 DFQATT and CDR2 SNEGSKA (reference sequence). The V and J ends lost 2 bases and 1 base respectively, with 11 bases between them. This CDR3 reads CSARQDSLNYGYTF. CDR3 DNA: TGCAGTGCTAGACAGGACAGCCTTAACTATGGCTACACCTTC.

The CDR3 sequence is CASSYRGDEQFF. CDR3 bases: TGTGCCAGCAGTTATCGGGGTGATGAGCAGTTCTTC. The chain joins TRBV27 to TRBJ2-1, with D perhaps matching TRBD2 (5 bases). The CDR3 length is 12 residues. Germline values: CDR1 MNHEY, CDR2 SMNVEV (reference sequence). Trimming stripped 4 bases from V and 8 bases from J, with 9 bases between.

A few counts support this clonotype. The gene calls are TRBV19 and TRBJ1-5; D uncertain. Germline V gene sequence: CDR1 LNHDA, CDR2 SQIVND (reference sequence). V was pared by 3 bases and J by 7 bases, with 13 bases between. This CDR3 region has 14 residues. CDR3 in amino acids: CASSMGPDGQPQHF. CDR3 nucleotides: TGTGCCAGTAGTATGGGCCCCGATGGGCAGCCCCAGCATTTT. The variable domain in full, completed from reference TRBV19 and TRBJ1-5, reads DGGITQSPKYLFRKEGQNVTLSCEQNLNHDAMYWYRQDPGQGLRLIYYSQIVNDFQKGDIAEGYSVSREKKESFPLTVTSAQKNPTAFYLCASSMGPDGQPQHFGDGTRLSIL.

The rearrangement uses TRBV12-3 or TRBV12-4 and TRBJ1-5; the D is unclear. Deletions cut 1 base from V and 4 bases from J, with 5 bases between. The CDR3 has 13 residues. The CDR3 DNA sequence: TGTGCCAGCAGTTTAGTACAAAATCAGCCCCAGCATTTT. Protein: CASSLVQNQPQHF.

The chain uses TRBV23-1 and TRBJ2-2, with 8 bases lining up with TRBD1. TRBV23-1 is an ORF; its function is uncertain. J gave up 1 base and V 4 bases, and 5 bases lay outside the gene matches. CDR3 length equals 16 residues. CDR3: CASSPAGGQNTGELFF. In DNA, the CDR3 is TGCGCCAGCAGTCCAGCAGGGGGCCAGAACACCGGGGAGCTGTTTTTT.

The chain recombines TRBV7-2 with TRBJ2-1, with unresolved D. The CDR3 extends over 15 amino acids. The ends were cut back, 3 bases at V and 6 bases at J, with 15 bases in the middle. CDR1 and CDR2 from the germline V gene are SGHTA and FQGNSA. The DNA for the CDR3 is TGTGCCAGCAGCTTTCCCCCCTCTCAGGCCAATGAGCAGTTCTTC. This sequence encodes CASSFPPSQANEQFF.

The chain couples TRBV7-9 to TRBJ1-3; D uncertain. The CDR3 runs 14 residues. V was cut by 7 bases and J by 2 bases, with 12 bases left in between. Per the germline V gene, CDR1 is SEHNR and CDR2 is FQNEAQ (reference sequence). The CDR3 is CASTIEPTGNTIYF. The CDR3 coding sequence is TGTGCCAGCACCATAGAGCCTACTGGAAACACCATATATTTT.

The chain is built from TRBV5-8 and TRBJ1-5; D call uncertain. Germline V CDR1 and CDR2: SGHTS, YDEGEE. V dropped 0 bases and J dropped 2 bases, with 12 bases sitting between them. CDR3 length equals 16 residues. In nucleotides, the CDR3 is TGTGCCAGCAGCTTGGCCACGTTCGGAGGCAATCAGCCCCAGCATTTT. Translated: CASSLATFGGNQPQHF.

The chain uses TRBV5-4 and TRBJ2-7, with D hard to call. The V end lost 5 bases, the J end lost 1 base, and 13 bases lay between the germline ends. Germline-derived CDR1 and CDR2 are SGHNT and YYREEE (reference sequence). The CDR3 runs 14 residues. The CDR3 spells CASSSLGRSYEQYF. The CDR3 bases are TGTGCCAGCAGTTCATTGGGCCGTTCCTACGAGCAGTACTTC.

The chain recombines TRBV9 with TRBJ2-2; the D gene is possibly TRBD2 (7 bases). The CDR3 consists of 15 residues. Trimming removed 0 bases from V and 7 bases from J, with 13 bases in between. Germline lookup yields CDR1 SGDLS and CDR2 YYNGEE. The CDR3 reads CASSVGAGAVGELFF. The CDR3 DNA sequence: TGTGCCAGCAGCGTAGGGGCGGGGGCGGTCGGGGAGCTGTTTTTT. Full variable domain (missing parts from reference TRBV9 and TRBJ2-2): DSGVTQTPKHLITATGQRVTLRCSPRSGDLSVYWYQQSLDQGLQFLIQYYNGEERAKGNILERFSAQQFPDLHSELNLSSLELGDSALYFCASSVGAGAVGELFFGEGSRLTVL.

The V and J genes are TRBV7-2 and TRBJ2-3, with 7 bases fitting TRBD2. CDR3 size: 14 residues. The germline gives CDR1 SGHTA, CDR2 FQGNSA. The trim removed 5 bases at V and 2 bases at J, leaving 4 bases unmatched. CDR3 coding DNA: TGTGCCAGCAGCCGTACTAGCGCCACAGATACGCAGTATTTT. Amino acids: CASSRTSATDTQYF.

The gene calls are TRBV6-5 and TRBJ1-1; D is unclear. Germline assignment: CDR1 MNHEY and CDR2 SVGAGI. The V and J ends lost 2 bases and 1 base respectively, with 2 bases between them. The CDR3 is 12 residues long. The CDR3, as DNA: TGTGCCAGCAGTTACGCGAACACTGAAGCTTTCTTT. Translated: CASSYANTEAFF.